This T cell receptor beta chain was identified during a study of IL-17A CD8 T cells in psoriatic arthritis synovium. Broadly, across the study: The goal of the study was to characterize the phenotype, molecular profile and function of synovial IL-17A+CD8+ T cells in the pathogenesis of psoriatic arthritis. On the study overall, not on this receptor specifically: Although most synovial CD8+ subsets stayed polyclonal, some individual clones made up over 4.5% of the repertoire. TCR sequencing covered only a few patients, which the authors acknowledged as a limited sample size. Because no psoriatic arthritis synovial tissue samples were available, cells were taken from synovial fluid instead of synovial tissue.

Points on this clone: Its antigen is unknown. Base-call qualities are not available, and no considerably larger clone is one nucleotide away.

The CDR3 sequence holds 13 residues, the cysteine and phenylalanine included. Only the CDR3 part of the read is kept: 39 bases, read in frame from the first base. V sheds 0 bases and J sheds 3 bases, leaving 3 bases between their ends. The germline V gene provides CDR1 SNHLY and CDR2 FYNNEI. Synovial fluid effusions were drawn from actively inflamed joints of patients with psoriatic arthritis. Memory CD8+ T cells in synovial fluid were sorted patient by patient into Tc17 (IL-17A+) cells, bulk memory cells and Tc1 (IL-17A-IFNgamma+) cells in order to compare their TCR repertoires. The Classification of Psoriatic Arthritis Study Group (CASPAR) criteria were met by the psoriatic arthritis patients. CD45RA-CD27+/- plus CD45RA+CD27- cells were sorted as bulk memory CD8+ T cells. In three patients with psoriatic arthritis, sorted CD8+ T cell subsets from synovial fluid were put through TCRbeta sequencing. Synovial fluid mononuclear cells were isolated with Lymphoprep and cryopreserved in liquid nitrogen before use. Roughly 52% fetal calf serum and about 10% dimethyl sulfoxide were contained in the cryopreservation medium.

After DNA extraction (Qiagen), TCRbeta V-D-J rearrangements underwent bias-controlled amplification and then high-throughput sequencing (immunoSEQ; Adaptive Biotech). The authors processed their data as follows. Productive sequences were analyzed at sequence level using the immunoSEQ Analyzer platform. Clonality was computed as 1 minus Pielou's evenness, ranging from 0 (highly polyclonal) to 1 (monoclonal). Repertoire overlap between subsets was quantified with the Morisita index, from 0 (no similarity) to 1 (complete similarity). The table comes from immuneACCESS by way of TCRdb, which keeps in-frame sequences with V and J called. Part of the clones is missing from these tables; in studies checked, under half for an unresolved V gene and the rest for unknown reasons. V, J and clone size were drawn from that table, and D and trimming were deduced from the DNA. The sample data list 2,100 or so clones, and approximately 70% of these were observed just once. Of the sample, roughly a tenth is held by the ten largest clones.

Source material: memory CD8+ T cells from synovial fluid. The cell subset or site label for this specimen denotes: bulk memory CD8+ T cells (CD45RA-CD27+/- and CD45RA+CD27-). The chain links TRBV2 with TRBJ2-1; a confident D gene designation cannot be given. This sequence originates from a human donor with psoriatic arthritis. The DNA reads TGTGCCAGCAGTGAAGCCGACTACAATGAGCAGTTCTTC. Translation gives CASSEADYNEQFF. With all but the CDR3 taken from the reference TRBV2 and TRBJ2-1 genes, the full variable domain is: EPEVTQTPSHQVTQMGQEVILRCVPISNHLYFYWYRQILGQKVEFLVSFYNNEISEKSEIFDDQFSVERPDGSNFTLKIRSTKLEDSAMYFCASSEADYNEQFFGPGTRLTVL.